The clone carrying this T cell receptor (beta chain) occurred once. Its antigen is unidentified. This sample stems from a study of cytomegalovirus exposure and HLA in healthy donors. Study-level points and caveats: Rarity held for most TCR sequences, but there were some public TCRs that occurred in many donors. Reports state that TCR beta sequences accurately predicted most subjects' HLA-A and HLA-B alleles. The classifier, whose performance was assessed in both the original and validation cohorts, reportedly diagnosed cytomegalovirus status with high specificity and sensitivity. Judged likely to be a sequencing artifact was a cluster of highly shared sequence variants.

With 60 Vbeta and 13 Jbeta primers, the PCR was carried out. Sequencing used immunoSEQ multiplex PCR; TCRdb keeps in-frame clones, though not all of them. The repertoire has about 130,000 clones, 75% to 85% of them found once; the top ten carry around 11%. Germline V gene sequence: CDR1 SGDLS, CDR2 YYNGEE. The CDR3 sequence is 16 residues long. The V gene end was trimmed by 2 bases and the J gene end by 3 bases; junction bases not matched to a gene: 8. Material for sequencing was PBMCs. The chain recombines TRBV9 with TRBJ1-3, with TRBD1 matching over 7 bases. The origin of this receptor is a male donor in good health and CMV-seropositive. CDR3 loop: CASSVSSRTGGNTIYF. CDR3 DNA sequence: TGTGCCAGCAGCGTTTCATCGAGGACAGGTGGAAACACCATATATTTT.